This T cell receptor (beta chain) was identified during a study of T cells in localized non-small cell lung cancer. Germline CDR1 is MNHNS and CDR2 is SASEGT. Trimming stripped 3 bases from V and 4 bases from J, with 19 bases between. This CDR3 spans 16 amino acids. On this clone: Its antigen is as yet unknown.

Sequencing was performed with immunoSEQ multiplex PCR; in TCRdb, only in-frame clones are kept and a portion is missing. The sample includes 35,000 to 40,000 clones, roughly 88% of them seen just once. The study, taken as a whole, reports: Tumor showed lower T cell clonality than uninvolved adjacent lung, where it was highest. Detection in adjacent lung was observed for a median 57 of the top 100 tumor clones. There was an association of higher blood T cell density with longer overall survival. Sequencing was restricted to one tumor region; therefore, heterogeneity remains possible.

This chain joins TRBV6-1 and TRBJ2-7, with a tentative D call TRBD1 (6 bases). Sequenced here: peripheral blood, sampled before any cancer treatment. The sequence was obtained from a woman aged 35-75 years with stage I lung adenocarcinoma. CDR3 DNA sequence: TGTGCCAGCAGTGATTCGCAACAGGGAGTCGGATACGAGCAGTACTTC. Translation gives CASSDSQQGVGYEQYF.